This T cell receptor beta chain stems from a study of CD8+ T cells in alopecia areata. Extracted RNA was reverse transcribed into cDNA, the sequencing template. Assay: immunoSEQ multiplex PCR; the TCRdb copy retains only in-frame clones and omits some. The sample contains 200,000 to 250,000 clones, approximately 53% of which appear only once. Of note for this clone: Antigen unknown.

CDR1 SEHNR and CDR2 FQNEAQ come from the germline V gene (reference sequence). Trimming pared 5 bases from V and 3 bases from J, leaving 14 bases between. There are 14 residues in the CDR3. Overall study results and limits: More clonal than normal scalp was lesional scalp, particularly alopecia totalis/universalis.

Sequencing was done on a sample of CD8+ T cells sorted from blood. The receptor was isolated from a human donor in good health. The chain recombines TRBV7-9 with TRBJ2-7; TRBD1 might be the D (5 bases). CDR3 region: CASSDGRQIYEQYF. In DNA, the CDR3 is TGTGCCAGCAGCGACGGCCGACAGATCTACGAGCAGTACTTC.